Reported below is one T cell receptor (beta chain). Authors' methods: Amplification from reference gene primers served as the basis for estimated nucleated cell counts. The repertoire was sequenced with immunoSEQ multiplex PCR; TCRdb's copy has only in-frame clones and lacks some. The DNA gave D and trimming, while V, J and clone size come from that table. The top ten hold roughly 8.2% of the sample, which has over 100,000 clones, 84% seen once. This sample stems from a study of blood T cell repertoires in COVID-19. Study as a whole: PBMCs, B-cell-depleted T cells, or T cells provided the cDNA or gDNA that made up the material.

This CDR3 comprises 14 residues. The germline gives CDR1 LGHDT, CDR2 YNNKEL (reference sequence). Trimming cost V 2 bases and J 4 bases; bases outside gene matches: 4. V is TRBV3-1 (or the pseudogene TRBV3-2) and J is TRBJ1-1, with TRBD1 identical over 7 bases. The source is a woman older than 75 with active or convalescent COVID-19. The sample taken for sequencing was peripheral blood. The CDR3 bases are TGTGCCAGCAGCCAAAGGGGGCTCGGCACTGAAGCTTTCTTT. It yields the protein CASSQRGLGTEAFF.